The 21 T cell receptor beta chains below were found in one sample sequenced in a study of identical twins. One entry per CDR3 protein results from TCRdb running MiXCR on the 5' RACE reads. The data show a few hundred thousand distinct CDR3 sequences, with roughly 9.5% seen just once and roughly 3.2% held by the top ten. This sample was shared with a second study, whose subject was yellow fever vaccine responses in identical twins.

Sequenced sample: PBMCs. These receptors all stem from a woman between 18 and 29 years old in good health.

The V and J genes are TRBV7-2 and TRBJ2-1; 9 bases fit TRBD2. The CDR3 has 17 residues. Germline loops: CDR1 SGHTA, CDR2 FQGNSA. The ends lost 5 bases at V and 3 bases at J; junction bases unmatched: 11. CDR3 in amino acids: CASSPTTSGRRYNEQFF. CDR3 nucleotides: TGTGCCAGCAGCCCCACGACTAGCGGAAGACGCTACAATGAGCAGTTCTTC.

In its sample, this clonotype was seen many times. The CDR3 reads CASSQNRASIEAFF. The CDR3, as DNA: TGCGCCAGCAGCCAGAATCGCGCGAGTATCGAAGCTTTCTTT. The chain carries TRBV4-3 and TRBJ1-1; no definite D call. Germline values: CDR1 LGHNA, CDR2 YSLEER. Trimming took 3 bases from V and 8 from J, leaving 16 bases between them. The length of the CDR3 is 14 residues.

In this sample, this clonotype turned up once. The V call is TRBV7-2, the J call TRBJ2-3; D remains ambiguous. Germline loops: CDR1 SGHTA, CDR2 FQGNSA. The CDR3 runs 14 residues. The V and J ends lost 5 bases and 6 bases respectively, with 15 bases between them. CDR3 nucleotide sequence: TGTGCCAGCAGCATTAGCCCAGTGCCGGATACGCAGTATTTT. As protein: CASSISPVPDTQYF.

In this sample, this clonotype turned up a few times. The chain links TRBV7-2 to TRBJ1-4; TRBD1 might be the D (5 bases). V lost 1 base to trimming and J lost 6 bases, with 12 bases between them. Germline V lookup: CDR1 SGHTA, CDR2 FQGNSA. The CDR3 length is 15 residues. The CDR3 DNA sequence: TGTGCCAGCAGCTTAGGGGCAGGGAGGGATGAAAAACTGTTTTTT. This translates into CASSLGAGRDEKLFF.

The rearrangement joins TRBV7-8 to TRBJ2-7; unclear D gene. V lost 5 bases and J 2 bases, leaving 13 bases between the germline ends. CDR3 length equals 14 residues. Germline V gives CDR1 SGHVS, CDR2 FQNEAQ. CDR3 in DNA: TGTGCCAGCAGCGGACCTAGTCTCCCCTACGAGCAGTACTTC. Translating it yields CASSGPSLPYEQYF.

Ten or more counts support this clonotype. In DNA form, the CDR3 reads TGCAGCGTTGAGCCGGGAGCGGGGGGGCCCAATGAGCAGTTCTTC. The encoded protein is CSVEPGAGGPNEQFF. V usage is TRBV29-1 and J usage is TRBJ2-1, with TRBD2 identical over 10 bases. CDR3 size: 15 residues. Germline V lookup: CDR1 SQVTM, CDR2 ANQGSEA. V shed 3 bases, J shed 6 bases, and the junction held 8 bases outside the gene matches.

This clonotype was observed a few times. The CDR3 spells CASSQDLGDRLTYEQYF. The CDR3 DNA follows: TGTGCCAGCAGCCAAGATCTTGGGGACAGGTTGACCTACGAGCAGTACTTC. The chain couples TRBV3-1 to TRBJ2-7, with 8 bases lining up with TRBD1. The germline CDR1 and CDR2 sequences are LGHDT and YNNKEL (reference sequence). The J segment lost 2 bases and the V segment lost 0 bases, leaving 9 bases of the junction unmatched. CDR3 length: 17 amino acids.

This clonotype turned up a few times. The V call is TRBV4-3, the J call TRBJ2-7; the D is unclear. Germline V gene lookup returns CDR1 LGHNA and CDR2 YSLEER. V dropped 0 bases and J dropped 0 bases, with 12 bases sitting between them. This CDR3 has 16 residues. The CDR3 nucleotides are TGCGCCAGCAGCCAAGATCGCGCCAGCTTCTCCTACGAGCAGTACTTC. Its protein is CASSQDRASFSYEQYF.

The gene calls are TRBV28 and TRBJ2-3; no firm D call. From germline, CDR1 is MDHEN and CDR2 SYDVKM. V gave up 4 bases and J gave up 3 bases, with 11 bases separating them. The CDR3 sequence is 14 residues long. The CDR3 loop reads CASSSPVITDTQYF. The CDR3, as DNA: TGTGCCAGCAGTTCCCCAGTCATTACAGATACGCAGTATTTT.

This clonotype appeared a few times. J is TRBJ2-7 and V is TRBV7-2; the D gene could be TRBD1 or TRBD2 (5 bases each). Germline CDR1 reads SGHTA; CDR2 reads FQGNSA. V shed 7 bases and J shed 5 bases, with 21 bases lying between them. This CDR3 has 15 residues. The CDR3 is CASNTRDLGFNEQYF. The CDR3 nucleotides are TGTGCCAGCAACACCCGGGACCTAGGGTTCAACGAGCAGTACTTC.

This clonotype has just a few counts. This sequence joins TRBV19 and TRBJ2-7, with 7 bases lining up with TRBD1. V gave up 4 bases and J gave up 2 bases; unmatched junction bases: 5. Germline CDR1 is LNHDA and CDR2 is SQIVND (reference sequence). This CDR3 comprises 14 residues. The CDR3 DNA follows: TGTGCCAGTAGTACCTCGGGACAGACCTACGAGCAGTACTTC. Amino acid sequence: CASSTSGQTYEQYF. The variable domain in full, with the rest retrieved from reference TRBV19 and TRBJ2-7, is DGGITQSPKYLFRKEGQNVTLSCEQNLNHDAMYWYRQDPGQGLRLIYYSQIVNDFQKGDIAEGYSVSREKKESFPLTVTSAQKNPTAFYLCASSTSGQTYEQYFGPGTRLTVT.

This clonotype has only a few counts. This rearrangement joins TRBV12-3 or TRBV12-4 to TRBJ1-1; 7 nucleotides agree with TRBD1. V dropped 4 bases and J dropped 0; count of bases not matched to a gene: 8. The CDR3 length is 16 residues. The CDR3 region is CASSSLRTGMNTEAFF. CDR3 nucleotide sequence: TGTGCCAGCAGTTCACTGAGGACAGGTATGAACACTGAAGCTTTCTTT.

This clonotype was counted at least ten times. The chain links TRBV11-2 to TRBJ2-7; D is perhaps TRBD2 (6 bases). CDR3 length: 15 residues. V was cut by 5 bases and J by 7 bases, with 21 bases left in between. Germline lookup yields CDR1 SGHAT and CDR2 FQNNGV. For the CDR3, the DNA is TGTGCCAGCAGCCCAGACGTCTTCCGCGGGGATGAGCAGTACTTC. This encodes CASSPDVFRGDEQYF.

This clonotype was recorded a few times. V and J are TRBV4-2 and TRBJ2-7; D may match TRBD1 or TRBD2 (5 bases each). The CDR3 is made up of 14 amino acids. V gave up 1 base and J gave up 5 bases, with 12 bases separating them. CDR1 LGHNA and CDR2 YNFKEQ come from the germline V gene. Here the CDR3 DNA reads TGTGCCAGCAGCCAAGCTGGGACGAGCAACGAGCAGTACTTC. The encoded protein is CASSQAGTSNEQYF.

This clonotype was counted many times. The chain couples TRBV5-1 to TRBJ1-5; perhaps TRBD1 as D (6 bases). V gave up 0 bases and J gave up 2 bases, with 9 bases separating them. The CDR3 extends over 15 amino acids. Germline V gives CDR1 SGHRS, CDR2 YFSETQ. The CDR3 loop reads CASSLEGQRNQPQHF. The CDR3 DNA follows: TGCGCCAGCAGCTTGGAGGGACAACGCAATCAGCCCCAGCATTTT.

This clonotype appeared a few times. The V gene is TRBV29-1, the J gene TRBJ2-1; D is perhaps TRBD2 (6 bases). The V and J ends lost 4 bases and 9 bases respectively, with 19 bases between them. The length of the CDR3 is 14 residues. Germline V gene lookup returns CDR1 SQVTM and CDR2 ANQGSEA. CDR3 nucleotides: TGCAGCGTTGGACTTTATGGCGGGAATAGTGAGCAGTTCTTC. It encodes CSVGLYGGNSEQFF.

This clonotype was observed many times. The chain links TRBV27 to TRBJ2-1; TRBD1 aligns across 10 bases. CDR3 length equals 15 residues. From germline, CDR1 is MNHEY and CDR2 SMNVEV (reference sequence). V was pared by 5 bases and J by 5 bases, with 6 bases of the junction left unmatched. The CDR3 DNA reads as TGTGCCAGCAGTCCATTAGGGACAGGGGACAATGAGCAGTTCTTC. Protein product: CASSPLGTGDNEQFF.

The table lists this clonotype with many counts. As DNA, the CDR3 is TGCAGCGTGAGGCGCACAGATACGCAGTATTTT. Translated: CSVRRTDTQYF. The chain employs TRBV20-1 and TRBJ2-3; D is uncertain. There are 11 residues in the CDR3. Germline V CDR1 and CDR2: DFQATT, SNEGSKA (reference sequence).

This clonotype was seen ten or more times. J is TRBJ2-3 and V is TRBV12-3 or TRBV12-4, with no clear D. Deletions cut 6 bases from V and 4 bases from J, with 5 bases between. CDR3 size: 11 residues. CDR3 protein: CASSRSDTQYF. In DNA form, the CDR3 reads TGTGCCAGCAGCCGCTCAGATACGCAGTATTTT.

This clonotype was seen ten or more times. The rearrangement uses TRBV29-1 and TRBJ2-7; D might be TRBD1 (5 bases). The CDR3 spans 13 residues. Trimming cost V 1 base and J 0 bases, with 7 bases left between them. From germline, CDR1 is SQVTM and CDR2 ANQGSEA. The CDR3 nucleotides read TGCAGCGTTGAAGTGACAGCCTCCTACGAGCAGTACTTC. Its translation: CSVEVTASYEQYF.

This clonotype was detected ten times or more. CDR3 amino acids: CSARGDREAKNIQYF. CDR3 nucleotides: TGCAGTGCTAGAGGAGACAGGGAGGCCAAAAACATTCAGTACTTC. This sequence joins TRBV20-1 and TRBJ2-4; 7 bases agree with TRBD1. The trim removed 1 base at V and 1 base at J, leaving 4 bases unmatched. This CDR3 region has 15 residues. Germline-derived CDR1 and CDR2 are DFQATT and SNEGSKA (reference sequence).